The present entry profiles one T cell receptor beta chain with its context. These data originate in a study of CD8 T cells in Susac syndrome. CDR1 is SEHNR and CDR2 is FQNEAQ in the germline V gene (reference sequence). The CDR3 consists of 12 residues. With 3 bases removed from V and 16 bases from J, the gap between germline ends came to 16 bases. When the RNA was reverse transcribed, random hexamers were used with an input of about 0.5 to 1 ug. TCRdb used MiXCR to reprocess the immunoSEQ multiplex PCR reads, holding one entry per CDR3 protein. This table holds approximately 120,000 distinct CDR3 sequences, under 95% found once. Negative isolation was applied to CD8+ and CD4+ T cells, and FACS enrichment was applied to TEMRA cells.

The V call is TRBV7-9, the J call TRBJ2-1; D is possibly TRBD2 (6 bases). This receptor was taken from a human donor with multiple sclerosis. The sequenced sample consisted of CD8+ T cells from PBMCs. This CDR3 reads CASSLSRERGFF. The DNA for the CDR3 is TGTGCCAGCAGCTTGAGTCGGGAGAGGGGATTCTTC.